One sample yielded the 3 T cell receptor beta chains listed below, sequenced in a study of shared clonotypes between healthy human individuals. The protocol was immunoSEQ multiplex PCR, while the TCRdb copy is restricted to in-frame clones and leaves out a portion. The repertoire holds about 1 million clones, with about 70% as singletons. The sequenced sample consisted of memory CD4+ T cells sorted from blood. The subset: CD45RA-negative fraction. The receptors here all came from a man between 18 and 35 years old in good health.

The chain has TRBV19 and TRBJ2-3, with unresolved D. V was shortened by 6 bases and J by 7 bases, with 11 bases between the two germline ends. The CDR3 spans 12 residues. Germline values: CDR1 LNHDA, CDR2 SQIVND (reference sequence). The CDR3 spells CASSPNGHTQYF. The CDR3 bases are TGTGCCAGTAGCCCTAATGGGCATACGCAGTATTTT.

The J gene is TRBJ2-2, the V gene TRBV5-6, with D possibly being TRBD1 (6 bases). Deletions cut 4 bases from V and 4 bases from J, with 11 bases between. Per germline, CDR1 SGHDT and CDR2 YYEEEE. The CDR3 is made up of 14 amino acids. The CDR3 sequence: CASSAGQSTGELFF. DNA of the CDR3: TGTGCCAGCAGCGCCGGACAGAGCACCGGGGAGCTGTTTTTT.

The chain links TRBV27 to TRBJ1-4; possibly TRBD1 for D (6 bases). CDR1 is MNHEY and CDR2 is SMNVEV in the germline V gene (reference sequence). V was shortened by 5 bases and J by 2 bases, with 18 bases between the two germline ends. This CDR3 contains 17 residues. In DNA, the CDR3 is TGTGCCAGCAGTCCCGGACAGAGGGCAATTACTAATGAAAAACTGTTTTTT. Translation gives CASSPGQRAITNEKLFF.